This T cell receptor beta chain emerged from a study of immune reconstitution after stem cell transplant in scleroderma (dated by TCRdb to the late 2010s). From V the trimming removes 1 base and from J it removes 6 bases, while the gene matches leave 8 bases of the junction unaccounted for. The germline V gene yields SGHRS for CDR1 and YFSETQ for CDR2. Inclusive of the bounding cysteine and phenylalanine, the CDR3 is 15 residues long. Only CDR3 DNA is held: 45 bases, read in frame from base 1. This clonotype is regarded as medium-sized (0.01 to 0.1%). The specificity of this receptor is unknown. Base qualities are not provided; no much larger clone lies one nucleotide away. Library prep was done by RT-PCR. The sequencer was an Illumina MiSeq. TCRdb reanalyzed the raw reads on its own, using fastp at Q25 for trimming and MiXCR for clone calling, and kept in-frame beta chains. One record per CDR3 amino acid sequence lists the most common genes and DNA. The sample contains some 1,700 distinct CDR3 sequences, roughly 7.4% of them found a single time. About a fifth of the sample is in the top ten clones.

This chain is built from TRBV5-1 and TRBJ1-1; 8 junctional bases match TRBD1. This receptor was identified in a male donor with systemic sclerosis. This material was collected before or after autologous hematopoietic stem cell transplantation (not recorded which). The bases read TGCGCCAGCAGCTTGAAGCAGGGGGCGCCCCCTGAAGCTTTCTTT. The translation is CASSLKQGAPPEAFF.